Below, 20 T cell receptor beta chains from the same sample are listed, as sequenced in a study of shared clonotypes between healthy human individuals. Repertoires were generated with immunoSEQ multiplex PCR, while TCRdb's copy carries only in-frame clones and drops some. The table lists 1 million to 1.3 million clones, around 78% of them singletons, with under 0.8% in the top ten. Specimen: memory CD4+ T cells from PBMCs. Sample subset: CD45RA-negative fraction. Receptors originate from a young man in good health. Some clones in this sample may be carry-over from other donors' samples.

This clone was picked up one time. Other DNA sequences from this sample encode an identical CDR3 as well. The J gene is TRBJ1-5, the V gene TRBV28; D is unresolved. CDR3 length: 13 residues. V lost 6 bases and J 0 bases, leaving 6 bases between the germline ends. Germline lookup yields CDR1 MDHEN and CDR2 SYDVKM. CDR3: CASRVNSNQPQHF. In DNA form, the CDR3 reads TGTGCCAGCAGGGTGAATAGCAATCAGCCCCAGCATTTT.

The chain has TRBV28 and TRBJ2-3; D uncertain. Per the germline V gene, CDR1 is MDHEN and CDR2 is SYDVKM. Between the trimmed V and J ends, which lost 2 bases and 1 base, there was a span of 7 bases. The CDR3 contains 14 residues. This CDR3 reads CASSLRLGTDTQYF. As DNA, the CDR3 is TGTGCCAGCAGTTTACGGTTGGGCACAGATACGCAGTATTTT.

This clone was counted ten times or more. The chain employs TRBV5-6 and TRBJ2-7; D gene uncertain. This CDR3 is 15 amino acids long. Germline V gene sequence: CDR1 SGHDT, CDR2 YYEEEE. The V gene lost 0 bases and the J gene lost 0 bases, with 10 bases spanning the gap. The CDR3 protein is CASSLGAESSYEQYF. CDR3 nucleotides: TGTGCCAGCAGCTTGGGGGCGGAAAGCTCCTACGAGCAGTACTTC.

V and J are TRBV5-1 and TRBJ2-3; D possibly uses TRBD1 or TRBD2 (5 bases each). This CDR3 region has 13 residues. CDR1 is SGHRS and CDR2 is YFSETQ in the germline V gene. The CDR3 sequence: CVSMRGDTDTQYF. In DNA form, the CDR3 reads TGCGTCTCGATGAGGGGTGACACAGATACGCAGTATTTT.

A word on this clone: The same CDR3 is also encoded by other DNA sequences in this sample. The V gene is TRBV28, the J gene TRBJ1-1, with D hard to call. The CDR3 is 13 residues long. Trimming shortened V by 2 bases and J by 2 bases, and 6 bases separated the two germline ends. CDR1 is MDHEN, CDR2 SYDVKM, per germline. The CDR3 nucleotides read TGTGCCAGCAGTTTAACAGCTAACACTGAAGCTTTCTTT. This sequence encodes CASSLTANTEAFF.

The J gene is TRBJ1-2, the V gene TRBV7-9, with D perhaps TRBD1 (5 bases). Trimming removed 5 bases at V and 5 bases at J, with 18 bases between. From germline, CDR1 is SEHNR and CDR2 FQNEAQ (reference sequence). The CDR3 consists of 15 residues. In nucleotides, the CDR3 is TGTGCCAGCAGCGGAAGAGCCGGGACGGAATATGGCTACACCTTC. Protein sequence: CASSGRAGTEYGYTF. Based on the CDR3 plus reference TRBV7-9 and TRBJ1-2, the full variable domain is DTGVSQNPRHKITKRGQNVTFRCDPISEHNRLYWYRQTLGQGPEFLTYFQNEAQLEKSRLLSDRFSAERPKGSFSTLEIQRTEQGDSAMYLCASSGRAGTEYGYTFGSGTRLTVV.

The chain combines TRBV28 with TRBJ1-2, with D unclear. The CDR3 extends over 14 amino acids. The germline gives CDR1 MDHEN, CDR2 SYDVKM. Between the trimmed V and J ends, which lost 0 bases and 2 bases, there was a span of 7 bases. CDR3 nucleotides: TGTGCCAGCAGTTTATGGCAGCAGAACTATGGCTACACCTTC. Residues: CASSLWQQNYGYTF.

This clone was seen only a few times. The V and J genes are TRBV19 and TRBJ1-2, with D tentatively TRBD1 (6 bases). The CDR3 has 17 residues. The germline V and J ends were trimmed by 1 base and 8 bases, with 23 bases remaining between them. The germline V gene encodes CDR1 LNHDA and CDR2 SQIVND (reference sequence). The CDR3 coding sequence is TGTGCCAGTAGTATAGGCCCCAGCAGGGGTGCCCGGTTCGGCTACACCTTC. Protein sequence: CASSIGPSRGARFGYTF.

Comment on this clone: This sample includes further DNA sequences coding for the same CDR3. The chain couples TRBV6-4 to TRBJ1-2; 9 nucleotides agree with TRBD1. J gave up 7 bases and V 3 bases, and 3 bases lay outside the gene matches. The CDR3 length is 13 residues. The V gene's germline CDR1 is MRHNA and CDR2 SNTAGT. The CDR3 DNA follows: TGTGCCAGCAGTGAACAGGGGGCGTCTGGCTACACCTTC. Translated, it gives CASSEQGASGYTF.

The chain couples TRBV29-1 to TRBJ1-5; no clear D. The CDR3 consists of 14 residues. CDR1 SQVTM and CDR2 ANQGSEA come from the germline V gene. V lost 4 bases and J lost 0, with 10 bases in between. The CDR3 loop reads CSVGGRNSNQPQHF. DNA of the CDR3: TGCAGCGTTGGCGGACGGAATAGCAATCAGCCCCAGCATTTT.

This clone was recorded many times. Other nucleotide sequences from this sample produce the same CDR3. This sequence joins TRBV4-1 and TRBJ1-4; 7 bases agree with TRBD1. The CDR3 runs to 14 residues. J was trimmed by 7 bases and V by 3 bases; bases with no gene match: 5. Germline CDR1 MGHRA, CDR2 YSYEKL. The CDR3 nucleotides read TGCGCCAGCAGCCAGACAGGGACGCGTGAAAAACTGTTTTTT. This gives the protein CASSQTGTREKLFF.

This rearrangement joins TRBV6-5 to TRBJ2-7, with 9 bases identical to TRBD1. Germline trimming cut 2 bases from V and 6 bases from J; bases unmatched to any gene: 8. The CDR3 is made up of 15 amino acids. In germline, CDR1 is MNHEY, CDR2 SVGAGI. The CDR3 reads CASSYTGQGTSEQYF. CDR3 nucleotide sequence: TGTGCCAGCAGTTACACGGGACAGGGTACGTCCGAGCAGTACTTC.

The rearrangement links TRBV28 to TRBJ1-5, with TRBD1 matching 11 bases. This CDR3 is 16 amino acids long. Germline V CDR1 and CDR2: MDHEN, SYDVKM. The V gene end was trimmed by 6 bases and the J gene end by 4 bases; junction bases not matched to a gene: 8. Here the CDR3 DNA reads TGTGCCAGCAGCTCAATCGGGACAGGGGGGAATCAGCCCCAGCATTTT. Protein: CASSSIGTGGNQPQHF.

The chain couples TRBV6-1 to TRBJ2-3; D ambiguous. Trimming shortened V by 4 bases and J by 6 bases, and 11 bases separated the two germline ends. The CDR3 runs 13 residues. Per germline, CDR1 MNHNS and CDR2 SASEGT. The CDR3 spells CASSGIWDDTQYF. The CDR3 coding sequence is TGTGCCAGCAGTGGGATCTGGGATGATACGCAGTATTTT.

This chain uses TRBV15 with TRBJ2-3; TRBD2 agrees at 14 bases. With 4 bases clipped from V and 5 bases from J, the junction kept 5 bases outside the gene matches. Germline-derived CDR1 and CDR2 are LNHNV and YYDKDF (reference sequence). This CDR3 is 16 amino acids long. CDR3: CATSKGLAGVVDTQYF. The CDR3 DNA reads as TGTGCCACCAGCAAGGGACTAGCGGGAGTCGTAGATACGCAGTATTTT.

This chain joins TRBV21-1 and TRBJ2-2. TRBV21-1 is deemed a pseudogene. The CDR3 length is 11 residues. CDR3 loop: CASRMGGELFF. The CDR3 coding sequence is TGTGCCAGCAGGATGGGCGGGGAGCTGTTTTTT.

The chain couples TRBV5-1 to TRBJ2-5, with 7 bases matching TRBD1. The junction had 2 bases not matched to a gene; V was cut back by 2 bases and J by 1 base. CDR3 size: 14 residues. CDR1 and CDR2 (germline): SGHRS, YFSETQ. The CDR3 protein is CASSFGTAQETQYF. The CDR3 DNA reads as TGCGCCAGCAGCTTCGGGACAGCCCAAGAGACCCAGTACTTC. The variable domain in full, completed from reference TRBV5-1 and TRBJ2-5, reads KAGVTQTPRYLIKTRGQQVTLSCSPISGHRSVSWYQQTPGQGLQFLFEYFSETQRNKGNFPGRFSGRQFSNSRSEMNVSTLELGDSALYLCASSFGTAQETQYFGPGTRLLVL.

The chain employs TRBV5-1 and TRBJ2-1; 11 nucleotides agree with TRBD2. Germline-derived CDR1 and CDR2 are SGHRS and YFSETQ. V gave up 4 bases and J gave up 7 bases; unmatched junction bases: 7. The CDR3 contains 15 residues. In DNA, the CDR3 is TGCGCCAGCAGCGTAGGGACTAGCGGTACAAATGAGCAGTTCTTC. Translating gives CASSVGTSGTNEQFF. The whole variable domain, filled in from reference TRBV5-1 and TRBJ2-1, reads KAGVTQTPRYLIKTRGQQVTLSCSPISGHRSVSWYQQTPGQGLQFLFEYFSETQRNKGNFPGRFSGRQFSNSRSEMNVSTLELGDSALYLCASSVGTSGTNEQFFGPGTRLTVL.

The rearrangement links TRBV15 to TRBJ1-4; TRBD1 matches 9 bases. V dropped 3 bases and J dropped 2; count of bases not matched to a gene: 4. The CDR3 sequence is 16 residues long. Germline CDR1 and CDR2: LNHNV and YYDKDF (reference sequence). CDR3 amino acids: CATSSGTGWTNEKLFF. The CDR3 DNA sequence: TGTGCCACCAGCAGCGGGACAGGGTGGACTAATGAAAAACTGTTTTTT.

The rearrangement joins TRBV5-8 to TRBJ2-2; no firm D call. The CDR3 loop spans 12 amino acids. Germline V gene sequence: CDR1 SGHTS, CDR2 YDEGEE. Between the trimmed V and J ends, which lost 2 bases and 3 bases, there was a span of 2 bases. The DNA of the CDR3 is TGTGCCAGCAGCTTACACACCGGGGAGCTGTTTTTT. Translating gives CASSLHTGELFF.